This passage covers 4 T cell receptor beta chains from one sample sequenced in a study of T cell clones after liver transplantation. The protocol was immunoSEQ multiplex PCR, while the TCRdb copy is restricted to in-frame clones and leaves out a portion. The table records just over 80,000 clones, around four fifths of them present only once. Here the sequenced sample was CD4+ T cells from blood, taken roughly 3.5 years after liver transplant. The receptors were gathered from a human patient who received a liver transplant. These T cells may partly come from the graft donor.

This clone was counted between two and nine times. The gene calls are TRBV5-1 and TRBJ2-3; 8 bases are shared with TRBD2. Germline CDR1 SGHRS, CDR2 YFSETQ. This CDR3 contains 13 residues. J was trimmed by 4 bases and V by 5 bases; bases with no gene match: 3. The CDR3: CASSREGADTQYF. The CDR3 nucleotides read TGCGCCAGCAGTCGGGAGGGCGCAGATACGCAGTATTTT.

The chain employs TRBV12-2 and TRBJ1-5. TRBV12-2 is a pseudogene. The CDR3 runs to 15 residues. The CDR3 sequence is CASRLREASNQPQHF. CDR3 bases: TGTGCAAGTCGCTTAAGGGAGGCAAGCAATCAGCCCCAGCATTTT.

This clone was recorded at least ten times. For the CDR3, the DNA is TGCAGCGTCGCATACCAGGGTACAGATACGCAGTATTTT. Its translation is CSVAYQGTDTQYF. This rearrangement joins TRBV29-1 to TRBJ2-3, with TRBD1 as a possible D gene (5 bases). Looked up from germline, CDR1 is SQVTM and CDR2 is ANQGSEA. The CDR3 extends over 13 amino acids. Trimming left V 6 bases short and J 3 bases short, with 13 bases between.

Comments on this clone: Within the sample, other DNA sequences also encode this same CDR3. The CDR3 DNA sequence: TGCGCCAGCAGCTTGAATGTGGGGGGTGGAGAGCAGTTCTTC. Its translation is CASSLNVGGGEQFF. This chain uses TRBV5-1 with TRBJ2-1, with D possibly being TRBD2 (6 bases). The CDR3 consists of 14 residues. With 1 base removed from V and 10 bases from J, the gap between germline ends came to 15 bases. Germline CDR1 SGHRS, CDR2 YFSETQ.